The rows below give T cell receptor beta chains drawn from one sample of a study of blood T cell repertoires in COVID-19. Generated by immunoSEQ multiplex PCR, the TCRdb table keeps only in-frame clones and is missing some. This sample carries approximately 450,000 clones, 80% to 90% of them seen once, and the ten largest clones take 0.95% to 1.3%. Sequenced: PBMCs or T cells enriched from blood (not recorded which). The source of these receptors is a man aged 25 to 45 who had recovered from COVID-19. Each CDR3 is given with its conserved first and last residue. A D gene is named only where the DNA matches it firmly. Clone sizes are given selectively: once, few, many, or a class where the clone is expanded.

j_call v_call clone_size d_call cdr3_nt cdr3_aa
TRBJ1-5 TRBV9 . . TGTGCCAGCGGACCCGGGACACCAAATCAGCCCCAGCATTTT CASGPGTPNQPQHF
TRBJ2-7 TRBV19 once . TGTGCCAGTAGTATGAGTGGGAGTCTCCACGAGCAGTACTTC CASSMSGSLHEQYF
TRBJ2-1 TRBV27 . . TGTGCCAGCAGACCGGATTCTGGACTGGTCTACAATGAGCAGTTCTTC CASRPDSGLVYNEQFF
TRBJ2-3 TRBV25-1 once . TGTGCCAGCAGCGGGAGCACAGATACGCAGTATTTT CASSGSTDTQYF
TRBJ2-7 TRBV30 . TRBD2 TGTGCCTGGAGTGTAGGACTAGCGCCTTCTTACCTCCGTGACGAGCAGTACTTC CAWSVGLAPSYLRDEQYF
TRBJ2-4 TRBV28 . . TGTGCCAGCAGTTTAGGCACCGGCGGGATGGCCAAAAACATTCAGTACTTC CASSLGTGGMAKNIQYF
TRBJ2-3 TRBV6-4 . TRBD2 TGTGCCAGCAGTGAGTCGGCTAGCGGGGATTTGGATACGCAGTATTTT CASSESASGDLDTQYF
TRBJ2-7 TRBV9 . TRBD2 TGTGCCAGCAGCGGACGGGGGGTCGAGCAGTACTTC CASSGRGVEQYF
TRBJ2-1 TRBV7-6 . TRBD1 TGTGCCAGCAGCTCCGGACAGGGGGCGAAGAATGAGCAGTTCTTC CASSSGQGAKNEQFF
TRBJ2-2 TRBV11-2 . . TGTGCCAGCAGCTTAGAGTTTAGCCCCGGTTCCGGGGAGCTGTTTTTT CASSLEFSPGSGELFF
TRBJ2-2 TRBV13 . . TGTGCCAGCAGCCATAGGCCCAAGACTAACACCGGGGAGCTGTTTTTT CASSHRPKTNTGELFF
TRBJ2-7 TRBV27 . . TGTGCCAGCAGTCCGACAGTCGGCCACGAGCAGTACTTC CASSPTVGHEQYF
TRBJ2-3 TRBV30 . . TGTGCCTGGAAGGAGCAAGCGGTCACAGATACGCAGTATTTT CAWKEQAVTDTQYF
TRBJ1-2 TRBV5-1 . TRBD1 TGCGCCAGCAGCTCCGGACAGGGAGGAGTGGATGGCTACACCTTC CASSSGQGGVDGYTF
TRBJ2-7 TRBV7-9 . TRBD2 TGTGCCAGCAGCTCTAGCGGGACCTACGAGCAGTACTTC CASSSSGTYEQYF
TRBJ2-2 TRBV28 . TRBD1 TGTGCCAGCAGTTCAGGGGGCACCTCCACCGGGGAGCTGTTTTTT CASSSGGTSTGELFF
TRBJ1-2 TRBV29-1 . . TGCAGCGTTGAGGCTTACACCTTC CSVEAYTF
TRBJ1-3 TRBV7-9 . . TGTGCCAGCAGCTTGGGGTCAGGGGAGCTCTCTGGAAACACCATATATTTT CASSLGSGELSGNTIYF
TRBJ2-5 TRBV3-1/TRBV3-2 . TRBD1 TGTGCCAGCAGCCAGCGGACAGGGGGCTATCGGGGGACCCAGTACTTC CASSQRTGGYRGTQYF
TRBJ2-6 TRBV5-1 . TRBD1 TGCGCCAGCAGGACAGGGAGCACGACTGGGGCCAACGTCCTGACTTTC CASRTGSTTGANVLTF
TRBJ1-2 TRBV28 once . TGTGCCAGCAGTCTGGGGGGTACCTATGGCTACACCTTC CASSLGGTYGYTF
TRBJ2-5 TRBV5-5 . TRBD2 TGTGCCAGCAGCTTGGATCTTAGCGGGATATTTGAGACCCAGTACTTC CASSLDLSGIFETQYF
TRBJ1-1 TRBV6-6 . TRBD1 TGTGCCAGCAGTGATGACAGGGGTAACACTGAAGCTTTCTTT CASSDDRGNTEAFF
TRBJ1-5 TRBV6-4 many TRBD1 TGTGCCAGCAGCCCATCAGGGACAGGGCCCCAGCATTTT CASSPSGTGPQHF
TRBJ1-2 TRBV18 . . TGTGCCAGCTCACCAGGGGGAGGTGGCTATGGCTACACCTTC CASSPGGGGYGYTF
TRBJ2-7 TRBV5-1 . . TGCGCCAGCAGCTTGTCAGGGGCCCCCTACGAGCAGTACTTC CASSLSGAPYEQYF
TRBJ1-2 TRBV5-1 . . TGCGCCAGCAGGGCCACGGACTCAGCTAACTATGGCTACACCTTC CASRATDSANYGYTF
TRBJ1-2 TRBV18 . TRBD1 TGTGCCAGCTCACCTAGGGACAGGGATGGCTACACCTTC CASSPRDRDGYTF
TRBJ2-7 TRBV28 . . TGTGCCAGCAGCCCCGGGGGGCCCGAGCAGTACTTC CASSPGGPEQYF
TRBJ2-1 TRBV24-1 . . TGTGCCACCAGTGAGCAAAATATATCTAGGTGGCGCTACAATGAGCAGTTCTTC CATSEQNISRWRYNEQFF
TRBJ2-1 TRBV6-2/TRBV6-3 . . TGTGCCAGCAGTAAAACGACAAGTGAGCAGTTCTTC CASSKTTSEQFF
TRBJ1-1 TRBV12-3/TRBV12-4 . . TGTGCCAGCAGTTTACAACTCACTGAAGCTTTCTTT CASSLQLTEAFF
TRBJ1-5 TRBV18 . . TGTGCCAGCTCGAGGGATAGCAATCAGCCCCAGCATTTT CASSRDSNQPQHF
TRBJ1-6 TRBV28 . . TGTGCCAGCAGTTTATCCGACAGAAGCTCCTATAATTCACCCCTCCACTTT CASSLSDRSSYNSPLHF
TRBJ1-6 TRBV5-5 . . TGTGCCAGCAGCTTGGGGGACAAGGTTGGGTCACCCCTCCACTTT CASSLGDKVGSPLHF
TRBJ1-4 TRBV11-2 . TRBD1 TGTGCCAGCAGCAGAGGACAGGGAGGCGAAAAACTGTTTTTT CASSRGQGGEKLFF
TRBJ1-6 TRBV14 . . TGTGCCAGCAGCGTTAGCAATTCACCCCTCCACTTT CASSVSNSPLHF
TRBJ1-3 TRBV10-2 . . TGCGCCACCCTAGGTGGCAGGGTATCTTCTGGAAACACCATATATTTT CATLGGRVSSGNTIYF
TRBJ2-3 TRBV4-1 . . TGCGCCAGCAGCGTCCGACTGGTCAGCACAGATACGCAGTATTTT CASSVRLVSTDTQYF
TRBJ1-4 TRBV16 . TRBD1 TGTGCCAGCAGCCCGGACAGGGGCAATGAAAAACTGTTTTTT CASSPDRGNEKLFF
TRBJ1-1 TRBV28 once . TGTGCCAGCAGTGCAGGGCCTGAAGCTTTCTTT CASSAGPEAFF
TRBJ1-4 TRBV29-1 . . TGCAGCGTTGAGGGCAGCTTGGGAAAACTGTTTTTT CSVEGSLGKLFF
TRBJ1-1 TRBV29-1 . TRBD1 TGCAGCGTTGACAGGGGGTTGAACACTGAAGCTTTCTTT CSVDRGLNTEAFF
TRBJ1-6 TRBV5-6 few TRBD1 TGTGCCAGCCAACTTCCGGGACAGATTAATTCACCCCTCCACTTT CASQLPGQINSPLHF
TRBJ1-1 TRBV5-1 . . TGCGCCAGCAGCTTTTCATCCGGGGGGAATACTGAAGCTTTCTTT CASSFSSGGNTEAFF
TRBJ1-5 TRBV3-1/TRBV3-2 once . TGTGCCAGCAGCCAAGATTTTTTAGCAGGGGATCGCAATCAGCCCCAGCATTTT CASSQDFLAGDRNQPQHF
TRBJ1-4 TRBV5-1 . . TGCGCCAGCAGCTTAGGGCAGGGGCCTGAAAAACTGTTTTTT CASSLGQGPEKLFF
TRBJ1-5 TRBV6-5 . . TGTGCCAGCAGAACGACAGGCGGGCCCCAGCATTTT CASRTTGGPQHF
TRBJ2-3 TRBV25-1 . . TGTGCCAGCAGTGTGGACGAGGGCTGGTATACGCAGTATTTT CASSVDEGWYTQYF
TRBJ1-2 TRBV24-1 . TRBD1 TGTGCCACCAGTGATTCTTCGGGACAGGGGGTCTATGGCTACACCTTC CATSDSSGQGVYGYTF
TRBJ2-6 TRBV6-2/TRBV6-3 . . TGTGCCAGCAGTTACGGCAGAACATCTAGGGTCCTGACTTTC CASSYGRTSRVLTF
TRBJ2-1 TRBV10-2 . TRBD2 TGCGCCAGCAGTGAGTCCGGGGACTACCAGCAGTTCTTC CASSESGDYQQFF